One sample yielded the 2 T cell receptor beta chains listed below, sequenced in a study of CXCR3-negative and CXCR3-positive naive CD8 T cells. Study-level points and caveats: More hydrophobic TRB CDR3s occurred in CXCR3-positive than in CXCR3-negative naive cells.

These TCRs are of unknown antigen specificity. Each TRB cDNA library was prepared by 5' RACE (with UMI labels). From its re-call of the 5' RACE reads, TCRdb lists each CDR3 protein once, without DNA. The sample has around 110,000 distinct CDR3 sequences. Sequences were obtained from naive CXCR3+ CD8+ T cells from blood. Noted subset: CD45RO-CCR7+CD27+CD95- naive CD8+ T cells expressing CXCR3 (TNR3+). The receptors were sampled from a human donor in good health. Some clones in this sample may be carry-over from other donors' samples.

This chain joins TRBV9 and TRBJ2-7; there is no DNA to check the TCRdb D call of TRBD1. CDR3 length: 14 amino acids. CDR1 is SGDLS and CDR2 is YYNGEE in the germline V gene. The CDR3 spells CASNGRGGSGEQYF.

The chain joins TRBV12-3 or TRBV12-4 to TRBJ2-7; TCRdb reports TRBD2, a call that lacks DNA to check it against. The CDR3 sequence is 12 residues long. The CDR3 protein is CAISGASYEQYF.